This TCR beta chain was obtained from a study of blood T cell repertoires in COVID-19. Trimming removed 1 base from V and 2 bases from J, with 8 bases in between. This CDR3 region has 14 residues. Germline V gives CDR1 LGHNA, CDR2 YNFKEQ. Assay used: immunoSEQ multiplex PCR; TCRdb lists only in-frame clones, some missing. The sample has about 250,000 clones, roughly 88% seen once. The receptor was derived from a woman aged 25 to 39 with active or convalescent COVID-19. The sample comprised peripheral blood. The chain recombines TRBV4-2 with TRBJ2-5; D is uncertain. CDR3 coding DNA: TGTGCCAGCAGCCAAGTTCGACAACAAGAGACCCAGTACTTC. As protein: CASSQVRQQETQYF.